This T cell receptor (beta chain) stems from a study of blood T cells in healthy people across ages. Germline V gene data show CDR1 as SNHLY and CDR2 as FYNNEI. This CDR3 comprises 14 residues. V lost 5 bases and J lost 6; bases outside the gene matches: 5. A second PCR, run for about 7 to 12 cycles, used a sample-barcoded 5' primer plus a J-beta primer mix. A single record per CDR3 protein comes from TCRdb applying MiXCR to the 5' RACE reads. In the table there are some 1.5 million distinct CDR3 sequences, approximately 39% of which are singletons. Sequencing was carried out using blood. This TCR was sampled from a woman aged 18-29 years in good health. The V gene is TRBV2, the J gene TRBJ2-1, with 9 bases matching TRBD1. The CDR3 sequence: CASSRTGQGNEQFF. CDR3 DNA: TGTGCCAGCAGTAGGACGGGACAGGGCAATGAGCAGTTCTTC. Together with reference TRBV2 and TRBJ2-1, the CDR3 gives the full variable domain: EPEVTQTPSHQVTQMGQEVILRCVPISNHLYFYWYRQILGQKVEFLVSFYNNEISEKSEIFDDQFSVERPDGSNFTLKIRSTKLEDSAMYFCASSRTGQGNEQFFGPGTRLTVL.